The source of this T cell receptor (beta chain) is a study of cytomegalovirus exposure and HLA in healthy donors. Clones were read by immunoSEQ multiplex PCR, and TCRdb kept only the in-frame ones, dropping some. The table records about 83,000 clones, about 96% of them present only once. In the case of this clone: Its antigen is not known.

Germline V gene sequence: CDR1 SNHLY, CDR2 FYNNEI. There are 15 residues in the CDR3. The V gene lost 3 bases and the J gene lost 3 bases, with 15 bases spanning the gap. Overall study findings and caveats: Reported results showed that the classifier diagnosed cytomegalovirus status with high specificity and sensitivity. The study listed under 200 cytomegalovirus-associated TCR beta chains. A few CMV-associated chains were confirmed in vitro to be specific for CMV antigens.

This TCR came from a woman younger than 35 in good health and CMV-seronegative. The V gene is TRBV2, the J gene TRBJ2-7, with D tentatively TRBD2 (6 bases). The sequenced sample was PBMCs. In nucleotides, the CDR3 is TGTGCCAGCAGTGATGGGTTTGGGGGGAGCTACGAGCAGTACTTC. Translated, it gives CASSDGFGGSYEQYF.